Listed here are 21 T cell receptor beta chains from one sample, sequenced in a study of molecular identifiers for immune sequencing clone quantification. One entry per CDR3 protein, called by TCRdb with MiXCR from the PCR reads. Of 75,000 to 95,000 distinct CDR3 sequences in the sample, around 25% were seen once. The sample was naive CD8+ T cells from blood, with Jurkat cell RNA spiked in. Regarding subset: FACS-sorted CD8+CD4-CCR7+CD45RA+ naive T cells. Source of these receptors: a human donor in good health. Some libraries in this study had Jurkat cell RNA spiked in.

This clonotype was counted at least ten times. The chain links TRBV7-9 to TRBJ2-3; 7 bases line up with TRBD1. The junction had 6 bases not matched to a gene; V was cut back by 2 bases and J by 4 bases. Germline-derived CDR1 and CDR2 are SEHNR and FQNEAQ (reference sequence). This CDR3 contains 15 residues. DNA for the CDR3: TGTGCCAGCAGCTTACCGACAGGGTTCCCAGATACGCAGTATTTT. Its protein product is CASSLPTGFPDTQYF.

Concerning this clonotype itself: The germline gene is not matched at one end of the junction; a read error may be the cause. V is TRBV9 and J is TRBJ2-3, with 8 nucleotides matching TRBD2. The CDR3 contains 16 residues. The V gene's germline CDR1 is SGDLS and CDR2 YYNGEE. The CDR3 here is CDSSVEYGGAIDTQYF. CDR3 coding DNA: TGTGACAGCAGCGTAGAATACGGGGGGGCCATAGATACGCAGTATTTT.

This clonotype has just a few counts. The chain is built from TRBV19 and TRBJ2-1, with D possibly called TRBD1 or TRBD2 (5 bases each). V lost 5 bases and J 0 bases, leaving 11 bases between the germline ends. CDR1 LNHDA and CDR2 SQIVND come from the germline V gene (reference sequence). This CDR3 contains 15 residues. The CDR3 DNA reads as TGTGCCAGTAGTCTTGCAGGGAGCTCCTACAATGAGCAGTTCTTC. It is translated as CASSLAGSSYNEQFF.

This clonotype was observed many times. The chain uses TRBV14 and TRBJ2-5; D remains unclear. Germline-derived CDR1 and CDR2 are SGHDN and FVKESK. This CDR3 has 13 residues. V lost 3 bases and J 5 bases, leaving 10 bases between the germline ends. The CDR3 sequence: CASSHSQRETQYF. The CDR3 nucleotides read TGTGCCAGCAGCCATTCTCAGAGGGAGACCCAGTACTTC. Complete variable domain (other parts from reference TRBV14 and TRBJ2-5): EAGVTQFPSHSVIEKGQTVTLRCDPISGHDNLYWYRRVMGKEIKFLLHFVKESKQDESGMPNNRFLAERTGGTYSTLKVQPAELEDSGVYFCASSHSQRETQYFGPGTRLLVL.

This clonotype was counted ten times or more. The chain combines TRBV5-4 with TRBJ2-3; 8 positions match TRBD2. Germline V gives CDR1 SGHNT, CDR2 YYREEE (reference sequence). V was pared by 7 bases and J by 2 bases, with 12 bases of the junction left unmatched. The CDR3 is made up of 16 amino acids. Here the CDR3 DNA reads TGTGCCAGCGGTGATAGGGAGCGGGGGATCACAGATACGCAGTATTTT. Translated, it gives CASGDRERGITDTQYF.

The V gene is TRBV4-3, the J gene TRBJ1-5; 10 positions agree with TRBD1. Germline V gene lookup returns CDR1 LGHNA and CDR2 YSLEER. The CDR3 covers 15 residues. V shed 3 bases, J shed 3 bases, and the junction held 2 bases outside the gene matches. The CDR3 loop is CASSQTGGFNQPQHF. The DNA for the CDR3 is TGCGCCAGCAGCCAGACAGGGGGCTTCAATCAGCCCCAGCATTTT.

This clonotype has a count of ten or more. V is TRBV27 and J is TRBJ1-1; possibly TRBD1 for D (6 bases). The CDR3 spans 15 residues. V shed 2 bases and J shed 1 base, with 11 bases lying between them. The germline gives CDR1 MNHEY, CDR2 SMNVEV (reference sequence). As DNA, the CDR3 is TGTGCCAGCAGTTTAGTGGGGGCTGAGAACACTGAAGCTTTCTTT. This gives the protein CASSLVGAENTEAFF.

The chain is built from TRBV20-1 and TRBJ2-7; 7 nucleotides agree with TRBD2. Germline CDR1 is DFQATT and CDR2 is SNEGSKA (reference sequence). V was pared by 1 base and J by 0 bases, with 6 bases of the junction left unmatched. There are 15 residues in the CDR3. The CDR3 DNA sequence: TGCAGTGCTAGAGGAGGAGCGGGAACCTCCTACGAGCAGTACTTC. Protein product: CSARGGAGTSYEQYF.

This clonotype occurred a few times. The J gene is TRBJ2-7, the V gene TRBV21-1; TRBD1, as called in the table, went unchecked against the DNA. TRBV21-1 is a pseudogene locus. CDR3 length equals 14 residues. CDR3: CASRRTGKTYEQYF. In nucleotides, the CDR3 is TGTGCCAGCAGAAGGACAGGTAAAACCTACGAGCAGTACTTC.

This rearrangement joins TRBV12-3 or TRBV12-4 to TRBJ1-2, with unresolved D. CDR3 length equals 12 residues. Trimming removed 1 base at V and 8 bases at J, with 8 bases between. The DNA for the CDR3 is TGTGCCAGCAGTTTAGGTGCAGGCGGCTACACCTTC. This translates into CASSLGAGGYTF.

Ten or more counts support this clonotype. The chain links TRBV2 to TRBJ1-2; 8 positions match TRBD1. After removal of 4 bases from V and 10 bases from J, the junction contained 17 bases not matched to a gene. CDR1 SNHLY and CDR2 FYNNEI come from the germline V gene. The CDR3 runs 16 residues. The CDR3 spells CASSAYPPGQARIYTF. DNA for the CDR3: TGTGCCAGCAGTGCCTACCCACCGGGACAGGCACGAATCTACACCTTC. Based on the CDR3 plus reference TRBV2 and TRBJ1-2, the full variable domain is EPEVTQTPSHQVTQMGQEVILRCVPISNHLYFYWYRQILGQKVEFLVSFYNNEISEKSEIFDDQFSVERPDGSNFTLKIRSTKLEDSAMYFCASSAYPPGQARIYTFGSGTRLTVV.

On this clonotype itself: A read error may be the cause here, since a much bigger clone is one base away. As the CDR3 is not closed by the conserved phenylalanine or tryptophan, this likely results from a read error. V usage is TRBV7-9 and J usage is TRBJ2-2; D may correspond to TRBD1 or TRBD2 (5 bases each). The CDR3 runs 17 residues. V was cut by 6 bases and J by 5 bases, with 22 bases left in between. Germline lookup yields CDR1 SEHNR and CDR2 FQNEAQ (reference sequence). The CDR3 DNA follows: TGTGCCAGCAGATCACGGGGCGGATCACCAGGGACCGGGGAGCTGTTTTCT. It translates to CASRSRGGSPGTGELFS.

The chain combines TRBV12-3 or TRBV12-4 with TRBJ2-3, with a weak D call TRBD2 (5 bases). Deletions cut 6 bases from V and 5 bases from J, with 9 bases between. This CDR3 is 12 amino acids long. CDR3 sequence reads: CASSGNIDTQYF. CDR3 sequence (DNA): TGTGCCAGCAGCGGGAACATAGATACGCAGTATTTT.

This clonotype was counted between two and nine times. The chain carries TRBV20-1 and TRBJ1-1, with a weak D call TRBD1 (6 bases). The ends were cut back, 5 bases at V and 5 bases at J, with 18 bases in the middle. Looked up from germline, CDR1 is DFQATT and CDR2 is SNEGSKA (reference sequence). The CDR3 sequence is 14 residues long. CDR3 sequence (DNA): TGCAGTGCTTTAGGTTGGGGGCTCGGAACTGAAGCTTTCTTT. This gives the protein CSALGWGLGTEAFF.

The chain employs TRBV6-6 and TRBJ2-1, with TRBD2 matching 8 bases. CDR1 is MNHNY, CDR2 SVGAGI, per germline (reference sequence). V lost 2 bases, J lost 4 bases, and 7 bases stayed unmatched. The CDR3 totals 16 residues. CDR3 sequence reads: CASSYPFASGYNEQFF. CDR3 nucleotide sequence: TGTGCCAGCAGTTACCCGTTTGCTAGCGGGTACAATGAGCAGTTCTTC.

This clonotype was seen repeatedly, ten times or more. The chain carries TRBV7-2 and TRBJ2-7, with D maybe TRBD1 (5 bases). The V gene lost 4 bases and the J gene lost 5 bases, with 12 bases spanning the gap. From germline, CDR1 is SGHTA and CDR2 FQGNSA. This CDR3 has 13 amino acids. The CDR3 sequence: CASSSSLDNEQYF. CDR3 nucleotides: TGTGCCAGCAGCTCCAGTTTGGACAACGAGCAGTACTTC. Using reference TRBV7-2 and TRBJ2-7 for the parts outside the CDR3, the full variable domain is GAGVSQSPSNKVTEKGKDVELRCDPISGHTALYWYRQSLGQGLEFLIYFQGNSAPDKSGLPSDRFSAERTGGSVSTLTIQRTQQEDSAVYLCASSSSLDNEQYFGPGTRLTVT.

This clonotype was detected many times. The rearrangement links TRBV5-6 to TRBJ2-3; D assignment may be TRBD1 or TRBD2 (6 bases each). The V end lost 0 bases, the J end lost 3 bases, and 20 bases lay between the germline ends. Per germline, CDR1 SGHDT and CDR2 YYEEEE. CDR3 length equals 18 residues. CDR3 in amino acids: CASSLGPEGGVGTDTQYF. Written as DNA, the CDR3 is TGTGCCAGCAGCTTGGGGCCGGAGGGGGGCGTCGGGACAGATACGCAGTATTTT.

The chain recombines TRBV29-1 with TRBJ1-5; maybe TRBD1 (5 bases). The V gene's germline CDR1 is SQVTM and CDR2 ANQGSEA. The CDR3 has 18 amino acids. V was cut by 4 bases and J by 0 bases, with 22 bases left in between. The CDR3 spells CSVGGIGTENYSNQPQHF. The CDR3 DNA reads TGCAGCGTTGGGGGAATCGGGACCGAGAATTATAGCAATCAGCCCCAGCATTTT.

The sample holds many counts of this clonotype. This chain links TRBV27 with TRBJ1-5, with a possible D match to TRBD1 (5 bases). CDR3 length: 13 amino acids. Germline V gene lookup returns CDR1 MNHEY and CDR2 SMNVEV (reference sequence). Trimming took off 3 bases at V and 5 bases at J, with 8 bases between the two ends. In DNA, the CDR3 is TGTGCCAGCAGTTTCTCCAGGGATCAGCCCCAGCATTTT. Its translation is CASSFSRDQPQHF.

This clonotype was seen ten or more times. J is TRBJ2-7 and V is TRBV29-1; D is unresolved. Germline V gene lookup returns CDR1 SQVTM and CDR2 ANQGSEA. The CDR3 loop spans 13 amino acids. The CDR3 here is CSAQLESSYEQYF. CDR3 DNA: TGCAGTGCACAACTTGAAAGCTCCTACGAGCAGTACTTC.

V gene TRBV6-5 combines with J gene TRBJ1-5; maybe TRBD1 (5 bases). The length of the CDR3 is 14 residues. The germline V gene has CDR1 MNHEY and CDR2 SVGAGI. Trimming stripped 6 bases from V and 3 bases from J, with 12 bases between. CDR3 sequence: CASSADSLNQPQHF. DNA of the CDR3: TGTGCCAGCAGCGCTGACAGCCTCAATCAGCCCCAGCATTTT.